The 18 T cell receptor beta chains below all came from one sample that was sequenced in a study of response to subunit inactivated influenza vaccine. TCRdb fed the RT-PCR reads into MiXCR, producing one record per CDR3 protein. Here the sample spans about 540,000 distinct CDR3 sequences, around 21% being singletons. This sample also belongs to another study, concerning T cells expressing NK-cell markers. From that second work: UMIs were included in TCR beta cDNA generated by 5'RACE template switching.

The sample was CD4+ T cells sorted from PBMCs, taken roughly 12 days after vaccination. These receptors originate from a man between 50 and 59 years old who received an inactivated influenza vaccine.

The V call is TRBV19, the J call TRBJ2-5; D is ambiguous. Trimming pared 4 bases from V and 1 base from J, leaving 10 bases between. The CDR3 runs to 14 residues. CDR1 and CDR2 (germline): LNHDA, SQIVND (reference sequence). The chain's CDR3 is CASSRLASQETQYF. In nucleotides, the CDR3 is TGTGCCAGTAGTAGGTTGGCCAGCCAAGAGACCCAGTACTTC.

This clonotype was counted a few times. V gene TRBV9 combines with J gene TRBJ2-3; 7 nucleotides match TRBD1. This CDR3 is built from 16 residues. V dropped 4 bases and J dropped 3; count of bases not matched to a gene: 11. Germline loops: CDR1 SGDLS, CDR2 YYNGEE. The CDR3 region has the DNA TGTGCCAGCAGCTCGAGACCGGGACAGATGACAGATACGCAGTATTTT. Amino acid sequence: CASSSRPGQMTDTQYF.

The genes are TRBV5-5 and TRBJ2-5; TRBD1 is a possible D gene (5 bases). The germline CDR1 and CDR2 sequences are SGHKS and YYEKEE (reference sequence). The CDR3 loop spans 15 amino acids. Trimming removed 2 bases at V and 9 bases at J, with 20 bases between. The CDR3 nucleotides read TGTGCCAGCAGCTTTGATAGGGGCGCCAACAGAGCCCAGTACTTC. As protein: CASSFDRGANRAQYF.

The rearrangement joins TRBV30 to TRBJ1-1; no clear D gene. Germline V gives CDR1 GTSNPN, CDR2 SVGIG (reference sequence). CDR3 length equals 13 residues. Trimming removed 0 bases from V and 2 bases from J, with 7 bases in between. The CDR3 sequence is CAWSVRGNTEAFF. The CDR3 region has the DNA TGTGCCTGGAGTGTACGGGGTAACACTGAAGCTTTCTTT.

The chain combines TRBV7-9 with TRBJ2-1; D gene unclear. The CDR3 totals 13 residues. In germline, CDR1 is SEHNR, CDR2 FQNEAQ (reference sequence). The V end lost 2 bases, the J end lost 12 bases, and 14 bases lay between the germline ends. The CDR3 is CASSLTGSEGQFF. DNA for the CDR3: TGTGCCAGCAGCTTAACCGGATCGGAAGGGCAGTTCTTC.

The genes are TRBV10-3 and TRBJ2-3; weak D call: TRBD1 (7 bases). CDR1 and CDR2 (germline): ENHRY, SYGVKD. The CDR3 consists of 15 residues. V dropped 2 bases and J dropped 4 bases, with 13 bases sitting between them. CDR3 sequence (DNA): TGTGCCATCAGTGAGGGAGGGGGCGCACCAGATACGCAGTATTTT. This encodes CAISEGGGAPDTQYF.

The chain employs TRBV11-1 and TRBJ2-3; D may match TRBD1 or TRBD2 (5 bases each). V lost 3 bases, J lost 1 base, and 20 bases lay in between. Looked up from germline, CDR1 is SGHAT and CDR2 is FQDESV (reference sequence). This CDR3 is built from 18 residues. CDR3 in DNA: TGTGCCAGCAGCTTGGGACGAGGGTGGATGGGCCGCACAGATACGCAGTATTTT. It yields the protein CASSLGRGWMGRTDTQYF. Full variable domain (missing parts from reference TRBV11-1 and TRBJ2-3): EAEVAQSPRYKITEKSQAVAFWCDPISGHATLYWYRQILGQGPELLVQFQDESVVDDSQLPKDRFSAERLKGVDSTLKIQPAELGDSAMYLCASSLGRGWMGRTDTQYFGPGTRLTVL.

This clonotype turned up a few times. The chain uses TRBV7-6 and TRBJ2-1; 11 bases are a match to TRBD2. Trimming removed 3 bases from V and 13 bases from J; junction bases left unmatched: 8. The CDR3 is made up of 14 amino acids. From germline, CDR1 is SGHVS and CDR2 FNYEAQ. CDR3 loop: CASSFSGRGFEQFF. Written as DNA, the CDR3 is TGTGCCAGCAGCTTTAGCGGGAGGGGTTTCGAACAGTTCTTC.

Details on this clonotype: This may stem from a read error, because a much larger clone lies one nucleotide away. V usage is TRBV5-1 and J usage is TRBJ2-7; the D gene is possibly TRBD2 (6 bases). Between the trimmed V and J ends, which lost 4 bases and 2 bases, there was a span of 28 bases. Germline V lookup: CDR1 SGHRS, CDR2 YFSETQ. This CDR3 spans 19 amino acids. CDR3 in amino acids: CASSPGLSGPRGKAYEQYF. CDR3 coding DNA: TGCGCCAGCAGCCCAGGACTATCGGGTCCCCGAGGGAAGGCCTACGAGCAGTACTTC.

This clonotype occurred many times. The chain is built from TRBV5-1 and TRBJ2-5; 8 bases agree with TRBD2. From germline, CDR1 is SGHRS and CDR2 YFSETQ. Trimming took 2 bases from V and 0 from J; bases not matched to a gene: 3. The CDR3 spans 15 residues. The CDR3 DNA reads TGCGCCAGCAGCTTTTCTAGCGGGTACCAAGAGACCCAGTACTTC. Protein: CASSFSSGYQETQYF.

In this sample, this clonotype turned up a few times. J is TRBJ2-1 and V is TRBV29-1; 9 positions match TRBD2. V lost 4 bases, J lost 4 bases, and 5 bases stayed unmatched. Germline-derived CDR1 and CDR2 are SQVTM and ANQGSEA. CDR3 length: 14 amino acids. CDR3 region: CSVAASGIYNEQFF. For the CDR3, the DNA is TGCAGCGTTGCTGCTAGCGGGATATACAATGAGCAGTTCTTC.

Ten or more counts support this clonotype. A read error may account for a junction end that differs from germline. The chain uses TRBV7-6 and TRBJ2-5; D is undetermined. From germline, CDR1 is SGHVS and CDR2 FNYEAQ. The CDR3 is 13 amino acids. CDR3 residues: CASSLGNQETQYF. DNA for the CDR3: TGTGCCAGCAGTTTAGGGAATCAAGAGACCCAGTACTTC.

The chain joins TRBV5-4 to TRBJ1-4; 8 bases fit TRBD1. The junction had 7 bases not matched to a gene; V was cut back by 2 bases and J by 1 base. Germline CDR1 and CDR2: SGHNT and YYREEE (reference sequence). This CDR3 comprises 17 residues. The CDR3 DNA reads TGTGCCAGCAGCTTACCCCAGGGGGCACGAACTAATGAAAAACTGTTTTTT. Translated: CASSLPQGARTNEKLFF. The variable domain in full, with the rest retrieved from reference TRBV5-4 and TRBJ1-4, is ETGVTQSPTHLIKTRGQQVTLRCSSQSGHNTVSWYQQALGQGPQFIFQYYREEENGRGNFPPRFSGLQFPNYSSELNVNALELDDSALYLCASSLPQGARTNEKLFFGSGTQLSVL.

V and J are TRBV5-1 and TRBJ2-3, with 9 positions matching TRBD1. This CDR3 region has 16 residues. The germline CDR1 and CDR2 sequences are SGHRS and YFSETQ. The J segment lost 0 bases and the V segment lost 4 bases, leaving 6 bases of the junction unmatched. CDR3 in DNA: TGCGCCAGCAGCCCCGGACAGGGGAGGAGCACAGATACGCAGTATTTT. Protein: CASSPGQGRSTDTQYF.

The chain employs TRBV3-1 and TRBJ2-3, with 12 positions matching TRBD2. The CDR3 contains 19 residues. The germline gives CDR1 LGHDT, CDR2 YNNKEL (reference sequence). Losses at the gene ends were 5 bases for V and 2 bases for J; bases not matched to a gene: 14. CDR3 sequence reads: CASSKGAPASGGDTDTQYF. CDR3 DNA sequence: TGTGCCAGCAGCAAAGGTGCCCCGGCTAGCGGGGGGGACACAGATACGCAGTATTTT.

V gene TRBV12-3 or TRBV12-4 combines with J gene TRBJ2-7; TRBD1 might be the D (5 bases). Trimming shortened V by 3 bases and J by 5 bases, and 17 bases separated the two germline ends. The CDR3 is 15 residues long. The CDR3 coding sequence is TGTGCCAGCAGTTTTACCGAACAGGTCGGCCACGAGCAGTACTTC. Protein sequence: CASSFTEQVGHEQYF.

This clonotype has only a few counts. CDR3: CASSQDTTYEQYF. CDR3 in DNA: TGCGCCAGCAGCCAAGATACTACCTACGAGCAGTACTTC. The V call is TRBV4-3, the J call TRBJ2-7; no clear D gene. V lost 0 bases to trimming and J lost 2 bases, with 5 bases between them. This CDR3 is 13 amino acids long. Germline loops: CDR1 LGHNA, CDR2 YSLEER.

This clonotype occurred many times. The chain employs TRBV7-2 and TRBJ2-5; 15 nucleotides line up with TRBD2. The V gene's germline CDR1 is SGHTA and CDR2 FQGNSA. Unmatched junction bases numbered 5, after V lost 5 bases and J lost 1 base. The CDR3 is 17 amino acids. The CDR3 region is CASSRTSGGALQETQYF. CDR3 nucleotides: TGTGCCAGCAGCAGGACTAGCGGGGGGGCCCTCCAAGAGACCCAGTACTTC.